The 27 T cell receptor beta chains below come from one sample, sequenced in a study of OX40 agonist ivuxolimab in advanced cancers. Assay used: immunoSEQ multiplex PCR; TCRdb lists only in-frame clones, some missing. The data show tens of thousands of clones, approximately 89% seen once. Sequenced material: CD4+ or CD8+ T cells sorted from blood, taken in a trial of the OX40 agonist ivuxolimab. The receptors were gathered from an adult with an advanced solid tumor such as melanoma, head and neck, liver or kidney cancer.

The rearrangement joins TRBV6-6 to TRBJ2-7; 7 bases agree with TRBD1. Germline CDR1 and CDR2: MNHNY and SVGAGI (reference sequence). The V gene end was trimmed by 6 bases and the J gene end by 1 base; junction bases not matched to a gene: 6. CDR3 length equals 14 residues. The CDR3 sequence: CASSPPTGSYEQYF. CDR3 bases: TGTGCCAGCAGCCCGCCGACAGGGTCCTACGAGCAGTACTTC.

J is TRBJ2-7 and V is TRBV6-1; D perhaps matches TRBD1 (5 bases). Trimming removed 0 bases at V and 4 bases at J, with 7 bases between. CDR1 MNHNS and CDR2 SASEGT come from the germline V gene. The CDR3 is made up of 13 amino acids. The CDR3 spells CASSEAGVYEQYF. CDR3 in DNA: TGTGCCAGCAGTGAAGCAGGGGTTTACGAGCAGTACTTC.

This clone showed up just once. The chain carries TRBV19 and TRBJ2-1; TRBD2 matches at 7 bases. Germline V gene data show CDR1 as LNHDA and CDR2 as SQIVND (reference sequence). Trimming removed 0 bases from V and 1 base from J; junction bases left unmatched: 0. The CDR3 totals 15 residues. The CDR3 DNA is TGTGCCAGTAGTATAGATAGCGGGTCCTACAATGAGCAGTTCTTC. Amino acids: CASSIDSGSYNEQFF.

This clone was recorded a few times. The chain recombines TRBV7-7 with TRBJ2-1; the D is unclear. The CDR3 covers 13 residues. Germline CDR1 SSHAT, CDR2 FNYEAQ (reference sequence). Trimming stripped 5 bases from V and 0 bases from J, with 5 bases between. The CDR3: CASSKDSYNEQFF. The CDR3 DNA is TGTGCCAGCAGCAAGGACTCCTACAATGAGCAGTTCTTC.

This chain links TRBV5-4 with TRBJ1-1; D is uncertain. Trimming took 2 bases from V and 1 from J, leaving 12 bases between them. The germline CDR1 and CDR2 sequences are SGHNT and YYREEE (reference sequence). The CDR3 spans 15 residues. CDR3 in amino acids: CASSFREMGNTEAFF. CDR3 DNA: TGTGCCAGCAGCTTTCGGGAGATGGGGAACACTGAAGCTTTCTTT.

Worth noting for this clone: The sample has other DNA sequences that encode this CDR3 too. The V call is TRBV7-8, the J call TRBJ2-7; no clear D. V lost 2 bases and J lost 3, with 11 bases in between. This CDR3 is built from 14 residues. CDR1 is SGHVS and CDR2 is FQNEAQ in the germline V gene. CDR3 nucleotides: TGTGCCAGCAGCTTACGGAGAGGCAACTACGAGCAGTACTTC. Protein: CASSLRRGNYEQYF.

J is TRBJ2-3 and V is TRBV29-1; 7 positions agree with TRBD2. The CDR3 sequence is 14 residues long. The junction had 6 bases not matched to a gene; V was cut back by 3 bases and J by 3 bases. The V gene's germline CDR1 is SQVTM and CDR2 ANQGSEA. CDR3 in amino acids: CSVELGGGTDTQYF. In DNA form, the CDR3 reads TGCAGCGTTGAGCTGGGGGGAGGGACAGATACGCAGTATTTT.

This rearrangement joins TRBV10-3 to TRBJ2-7, with D perhaps assigned TRBD1 or TRBD2 (7 bases each). The CDR3 runs 15 residues. Trimming removed 4 bases at V and 2 bases at J, with 15 bases between. Germline CDR1 reads ENHRY; CDR2 reads SYGVKD. CDR3 residues: CAISVGGTDPYEQYF. CDR3 DNA sequence: TGTGCCATCAGTGTGGGGGGGACAGACCCCTACGAGCAGTACTTC.

The rearrangement links TRBV25-1 to TRBJ2-4; TRBD1 is a possible D gene (6 bases). Germline V gene data show CDR1 as MGHDK and CDR2 as SYGVNS. Trimming removed 3 bases from V and 5 bases from J, with 8 bases in between. The CDR3 runs to 13 residues. CDR3 DNA: TGTGCCAGCAGTGATTACAGGGAAAACATTCAGTACTTC. It specifies CASSDYRENIQYF.

CDR3 sequence reads: CASSASAGYTF. CDR3 bases: TGTGCCAGTAGTGCGTCAGCTGGCTACACCTTC. The chain uses TRBV19 and TRBJ1-2; unclear D gene. In germline, CDR1 is LNHDA, CDR2 SQIVND (reference sequence). The CDR3 is 11 amino acids. The V end lost 5 bases, the J end lost 7 bases, and 8 bases lay between the germline ends.

This clone was seen only once. The chain couples TRBV9 to TRBJ2-7, with D possibly matching TRBD2 (6 bases). The V end was cut by 0 bases, the J end by 2 bases, with 9 bases between. Per germline, CDR1 SGDLS and CDR2 YYNGEE. This CDR3 spans 14 amino acids. The chain's CDR3 is CASSVGGNAYEQYF. In DNA form, the CDR3 reads TGTGCCAGCAGCGTAGGCGGGAATGCCTACGAGCAGTACTTC.

The J gene is TRBJ2-5, the V gene TRBV6-4; TRBD2 agrees at 8 bases. Germline loops: CDR1 MRHNA, CDR2 SNTAGT. V dropped 9 bases and J dropped 5; count of bases not matched to a gene: 14. CDR3 size: 15 residues. The CDR3 here is CARRTSGRKGETQYF. The CDR3 DNA reads as TGTGCCAGGAGGACCAGCGGGAGAAAAGGTGAGACCCAGTACTTC.

The V and J genes are TRBV2 and TRBJ1-5; perhaps TRBD1 as D (5 bases). Germline V gives CDR1 SNHLY, CDR2 FYNNEI. This CDR3 region has 14 residues. V was trimmed by 6 bases and J by 5 bases, leaving 14 bases between them. The CDR3 DNA reads TGTGCCAGCAGAACTTGGGGGGGGGATCAGCCCCAGCATTTT. As protein: CASRTWGGDQPQHF.

V is TRBV7-9 and J is TRBJ2-2, with D perhaps TRBD1 (6 bases). This CDR3 is built from 17 residues. V was shortened by 4 bases and J by 0 bases, with 15 bases between the two germline ends. The germline gives CDR1 SEHNR, CDR2 FQNEAQ (reference sequence). The CDR3 loop reads CASSSPKWTANTGELFF. CDR3 in DNA: TGTGCCAGCAGCTCTCCAAAATGGACAGCGAACACCGGGGAGCTGTTTTTT.

CDR3 bases: TGTGCCAGCAGCTTAACCGGGACAGGGTCCAATGAGCAGTTCTTC. Protein sequence: CASSLTGTGSNEQFF. The chain couples TRBV11-3 to TRBJ2-1; 9 positions match TRBD1. Trimming at V came to 2 bases and at J to 6 bases, leaving 5 bases not matched to a gene. The CDR3 contains 15 residues. Per germline, CDR1 SGHNT and CDR2 YENEEA.

The V gene is TRBV27, the J gene TRBJ2-1; D unresolved. The CDR3 is 12 amino acids. Trimming cost V 3 bases and J 8 bases, with 8 bases left between them. Germline values: CDR1 MNHEY, CDR2 SMNVEV (reference sequence). This CDR3 is CASSFISDEQFF. The CDR3 region has the DNA TGTGCCAGCAGTTTTATAAGCGATGAGCAGTTCTTC.

This chain joins TRBV28 and TRBJ1-2; D is uncertain. Trimming took 6 bases from V and 4 from J, leaving 12 bases between them. The CDR3 contains 13 residues. Per the germline V gene, CDR1 is MDHEN and CDR2 is SYDVKM. The CDR3 region is CASSPETVYGYTF. Written as DNA, the CDR3 is TGTGCCAGCAGCCCTGAGACGGTCTATGGCTACACCTTC.

This clone has just one count. The CDR3: CASSSGGNSYNEQFF. CDR3 nucleotides: TGTGCCAGCAGTTCTGGGGGTAACTCCTACAATGAGCAGTTCTTC. The chain has TRBV6-5 and TRBJ2-1; D is perhaps TRBD1 or TRBD2 (5 bases each). There are 15 residues in the CDR3. Germline V lookup: CDR1 MNHEY, CDR2 SVGAGI. With 4 bases removed from V and 0 bases from J, the gap between germline ends came to 10 bases.

This sequence joins TRBV4-1 and TRBJ2-7, with D perhaps TRBD1 (8 bases). Germline assignment: CDR1 MGHRA and CDR2 YSYEKL. Trimming took off 3 bases at V and 6 bases at J, with 18 bases between the two ends. The CDR3 runs to 15 residues. Here the CDR3 DNA reads TGCGCCAGCAGCCACAGCGGGACAGGAGACCGCGAGCAGTACTTC. Its translation: CASSHSGTGDREQYF.

V gene TRBV27 combines with J gene TRBJ2-7; no clear D. V lost 3 bases and J 3 bases, leaving 9 bases between the germline ends. Germline lookup yields CDR1 MNHEY and CDR2 SMNVEV (reference sequence). CDR3 length: 13 amino acids. CDR3 in DNA: TGTGCCAGCAGTTTTTGGGGAAACTACGAGCAGTACTTC. Its translation is CASSFWGNYEQYF.

The CDR3 is CASSFGGPSYEQYF. For the CDR3, the DNA is TGTGCCAGCAGTTTTGGTGGTCCCTCCTACGAGCAGTACTTC. The chain recombines TRBV27 with TRBJ2-7, with D uncertain. Germline V gene lookup returns CDR1 MNHEY and CDR2 SMNVEV (reference sequence). The CDR3 length is 14 residues. Trimming removed 3 bases from V and 0 bases from J, with 9 bases in between.

V and J are TRBV30 and TRBJ1-1, with no clear D. The germline gives CDR1 GTSNPN, CDR2 SVGIG (reference sequence). The CDR3 contains 13 residues. V gave up 0 bases and J gave up 1 base, with 6 bases separating them. The CDR3 spells CAWSVLWNTEAFF. CDR3 nucleotides: TGTGCCTGGAGTGTACTTTGGAACACTGAAGCTTTCTTT. Combining the CDR3 with reference TRBV30 and TRBJ1-1 gives the whole variable domain SQTIHQWPATLVQPVGSPLSLECTVEGTSNPNLYWYRQAAGRGLQLLFYSVGIGQISSEVPQNLSASRPQDRQFILSSKKLLLSDSGFYLCAWSVLWNTEAFFGQGTRLTVV.

CDR3 loop: CASSFTAGELFF. DNA for the CDR3: TGTGCCAGCAGTTTCACGGCCGGGGAGCTGTTTTTT. The chain has TRBV27 and TRBJ2-2; D unresolved. The V end was cut by 3 bases, the J end by 6 bases, with 5 bases between. The CDR3 totals 12 residues. CDR1 MNHEY and CDR2 SMNVEV come from the germline V gene (reference sequence).

This chain uses TRBV7-9 with TRBJ2-1; 7 bases map to TRBD1. V trimming: 7 bases; J trimming: 7 bases; junction bases outside the gene matches: 10. The germline gives CDR1 SEHNR, CDR2 FQNEAQ (reference sequence). This CDR3 is built from 14 residues. This CDR3 is CASNSRTGENEQFF. Here the CDR3 DNA reads TGTGCCAGCAACTCTCGGACAGGAGAGAATGAGCAGTTCTTC.

The CDR3 is CASSQDEQASSGNTIYF. The CDR3 bases are TGTGCCAGCAGCCAAGATGAACAGGCAAGCTCTGGAAACACCATATATTTT. This rearrangement joins TRBV14 to TRBJ1-3, with a possible D match to TRBD1 (5 bases). Per the germline V gene, CDR1 is SGHDN and CDR2 is FVKESK. This CDR3 has 17 residues. Trimming took off 0 bases at V and 0 bases at J, with 12 bases between the two ends.

V is TRBV6-6 and J is TRBJ2-7; D gene ambiguous. V gave up 5 bases and J gave up 0 bases, with 8 bases separating them. Germline CDR1 MNHNY, CDR2 SVGAGI (reference sequence). There are 13 residues in the CDR3. As DNA, the CDR3 is TGTGCCAGCAGTAACAGTGGCTCCTACGAGCAGTACTTC. Translated, it gives CASSNSGSYEQYF.

The genes are TRBV6-5 and TRBJ2-1; D not certain. This CDR3 has 14 residues. Germline values: CDR1 MNHEY, CDR2 SVGAGI. V was shortened by 0 bases and J by 3 bases, with 6 bases between the two germline ends. DNA for the CDR3: TGTGCCAGCAGTTACTCGCTTAACTACAATGAGCAGTTCTTC. This encodes CASSYSLNYNEQFF.